This entry features one T cell receptor (beta chain) sequence. This specimen comes from a study of blood T cell repertoires in COVID-19. Only in-frame clones appear in the TCRdb table, and some are missing; sequencing was by immunoSEQ multiplex PCR. The sample holds fewer than 120,000 clones, 88% seen once. The germline V and J ends were trimmed by 4 bases and 4 bases, with 12 bases remaining between them. The CDR3 runs to 14 residues. From germline, CDR1 is KGHDR and CDR2 SFDVKD. The genes are TRBV24-1 and TRBJ1-2; tentative D call: TRBD1 (5 bases). This TCR was recovered from a woman in her 50s with acute or convalescent COVID-19. Material: peripheral blood. In DNA, the CDR3 is TGTGCCACCAGTGACCCAGGGAAGACCTATGGCTACACCTTC. Its protein is CATSDPGKTYGYTF.